The 26 T cell receptor beta chains presented below share a single source sample, sequenced in a study of T cell responses to AZD1222 COVID-19 vaccine. The assay was immunoSEQ multiplex PCR, and TCRdb's table has in-frame clones only and misses some. The repertoire includes approximately 120,000 clones, roughly nine tenths of them detected once, and 7.5% sits in the top ten. Specimen: peripheral blood, collected on day 0 of AZD1222 vaccination. The origin of the receptors is an adult in good health.

The V gene is TRBV30, the J gene TRBJ1-1; TRBD1 aligns across 9 bases. Trimming removed 4 bases from V and 7 bases from J; junction bases left unmatched: 4. The CDR3 has 12 residues. CDR1 and CDR2 (germline): GTSNPN, SVGIG (reference sequence). For the CDR3, the DNA is TGTGCCTGGAATGGGGACAGGGTTGAAGCTTTCTTT. As protein: CAWNGDRVEAFF. Complete variable domain (other parts from reference TRBV30 and TRBJ1-1): SQTIHQWPATLVQPVGSPLSLECTVEGTSNPNLYWYRQAAGRGLQLLFYSVGIGQISSEVPQNLSASRPQDRQFILSSKKLLLSDSGFYLCAWNGDRVEAFFGQGTRLTVV.

J is TRBJ1-2 and V is TRBV10-2; D ambiguous. The germline V gene has CDR1 WSHSY and CDR2 SAAADI. With 0 bases removed from V and 4 bases from J, the gap between germline ends came to 12 bases. This CDR3 has 15 amino acids. CDR3 bases: TGCGCCAGCAGTGAGTCGGGCGCAGAATCCTATGGCTACACCTTC. Translating it yields CASSESGAESYGYTF.

The chain uses TRBV5-1 and TRBJ2-2; no definite D call. Germline V CDR1 and CDR2: SGHRS, YFSETQ. This CDR3 has 14 residues. The V end was cut by 0 bases, the J end by 3 bases, with 6 bases between. CDR3 protein: CASSLVPYTGELFF. The CDR3 coding sequence is TGCGCCAGCAGCTTGGTCCCATACACCGGGGAGCTGTTTTTT.

V and J are TRBV12-3 or TRBV12-4 and TRBJ1-1; D remains unclear. Trimming cost V 2 bases and J 1 base, with 2 bases left between them. The CDR3 totals 12 residues. The CDR3 sequence is CASSLPNTEAFF. The CDR3 nucleotides are TGTGCCAGCAGTTTACCGAACACTGAAGCTTTCTTT.

V usage is TRBV7-9 and J usage is TRBJ2-1; TRBD2 matches at 10 bases. V was pared by 5 bases and J by 4 bases, with 5 bases of the junction left unmatched. Germline V CDR1 and CDR2: SEHNR, FQNEAQ (reference sequence). The CDR3 sequence is 15 residues long. Here the CDR3 DNA reads TGTGCCAGCAGCCCGCAGCGGGAGGGTTACAATGAGCAGTTCTTC. It encodes CASSPQREGYNEQFF.

The V gene is TRBV4-1, the J gene TRBJ2-7, with D possibly matching TRBD2 (6 bases). CDR1 is MGHRA and CDR2 is YSYEKL in the germline V gene. V lost 2 bases to trimming and J lost 7 bases, with 12 bases between them. The CDR3 consists of 13 residues. The CDR3 DNA sequence: TGCGCCAGCAGCCAAACTAGCTACTCGGAGCAGTACTTC. It yields the protein CASSQTSYSEQYF.

V and J are TRBV5-1 and TRBJ2-7; 11 bases agree with TRBD2. Germline values: CDR1 SGHRS, CDR2 YFSETQ. With 2 bases clipped from V and 4 bases from J, the junction kept 5 bases outside the gene matches. The CDR3 contains 15 residues. The CDR3 loop reads CASSLIAGGGYEQYF. CDR3 coding DNA: TGCGCCAGCAGCTTAATAGCGGGAGGGGGGTACGAGCAGTACTTC.

The rearrangement joins TRBV4-1 to TRBJ1-1; D ambiguous. CDR1 is MGHRA and CDR2 is YSYEKL in the germline V gene. V was shortened by 4 bases and J by 1 base, with 16 bases between the two germline ends. This CDR3 is built from 16 residues. CDR3: CASSPNPPGGNTEAFF. The CDR3 DNA follows: TGCGCCAGCAGCCCAAACCCTCCAGGTGGGAACACTGAAGCTTTCTTT.

The J gene is TRBJ1-4, the V gene TRBV7-2, with D possibly being TRBD1 (6 bases). V lost 5 bases and J 4 bases, leaving 20 bases between the germline ends. The CDR3 extends over 17 amino acids. From germline, CDR1 is SGHTA and CDR2 FQGNSA. The CDR3 bases are TGTGCCAGCAGCCCCGGCCAGGGGCGGTTGGATAATGAAAAACTGTTTTTT. This gives the protein CASSPGQGRLDNEKLFF.

The V and J genes are TRBV7-3 and TRBJ2-2, with D unresolved. The CDR3 extends over 14 amino acids. Trimming removed 4 bases at V and 4 bases at J, with 10 bases between. Germline V lookup: CDR1 SGHTA, CDR2 FQGTGA. The chain's CDR3 is CASSSNRITGELFF. In DNA form, the CDR3 reads TGTGCCAGCAGCTCGAACAGAATCACCGGGGAGCTGTTTTTT.

This clone was seen more than once but under ten times. The rearrangement joins TRBV7-9 to TRBJ2-1; TRBD2 is a possible D gene (5 bases). Trimming took 6 bases from V and 8 from J, leaving 17 bases between them. Germline V lookup: CDR1 SEHNR, CDR2 FQNEAQ (reference sequence). This CDR3 region has 14 residues. The CDR3 loop reads CASRGRGVADEQFF. For the CDR3, the DNA is TGTGCCAGCAGGGGCCGGGGAGTGGCAGATGAGCAGTTCTTC.

The chain is built from TRBV6-1 and TRBJ1-6, with 8 positions matching TRBD1. V dropped 6 bases and J dropped 4; count of bases not matched to a gene: 5. Germline CDR1 is MNHNS and CDR2 is SASEGT. This CDR3 has 15 residues. The CDR3 sequence is CASRTGVEYNSPLHF. CDR3 in DNA: TGTGCCAGCAGGACAGGGGTGGAGTATAATTCACCCCTCCACTTT.

The chain combines TRBV18 with TRBJ1-4; D gene ambiguous. CDR3 length equals 14 residues. Germline V CDR1 and CDR2: KGHSH, LQKENI. The V end was cut by 6 bases, the J end by 5 bases, with 13 bases between. CDR3 sequence: CASSSLSVNEKLFF. DNA of the CDR3: TGTGCCAGCTCCTCTCTATCGGTGAATGAAAAACTGTTTTTT. The complete variable domain, with remaining parts taken from reference TRBV18 and TRBJ1-4, reads NAGVMQNPRHLVRRRGQEARLRCSPMKGHSHVYWYRQLPEEGLKFMVYLQKENIIDESGMPKERFSAEFPKEGPSILRIQQVVRGDSAAYFCASSSLSVNEKLFFGSGTQLSVL.

A few counts support this clone. The rearrangement uses TRBV5-1 and TRBJ1-2; 7 bases are a match to TRBD1. CDR1 is SGHRS and CDR2 is YFSETQ in the germline V gene. This CDR3 comprises 13 residues. Trimming removed 0 bases from V and 7 bases from J; junction bases left unmatched: 3. CDR3 coding DNA: TGCGCCAGCAGCTTGGACAGGGGTAGTGGCTACACCTTC. Its translation: CASSLDRGSGYTF.

The V call is TRBV5-4, the J call TRBJ2-5, with D hard to call. Germline CDR1 is SGHNT and CDR2 is YYREEE (reference sequence). This CDR3 has 15 residues. V lost 0 bases and J lost 5, with 14 bases in between. The CDR3 reads CASSLALSSVETQYF. Here the CDR3 DNA reads TGTGCCAGCAGCTTGGCCCTATCTTCGGTGGAGACCCAGTACTTC.

The chain employs TRBV5-1 and TRBJ1-4; 10 bases align to TRBD1. This CDR3 spans 15 amino acids. V was pared by 4 bases and J by 7 bases, with 7 bases of the junction left unmatched. Germline CDR1 is SGHRS and CDR2 is YFSETQ. CDR3 nucleotide sequence: TGCGCCAGCAGCGCCTCCGGGACAGGGGTTGAAAAACTGTTTTTT. Residues: CASSASGTGVEKLFF.

This chain connects TRBV2 to TRBJ1-5; D may be TRBD1 (5 bases). Looked up from germline, CDR1 is SNHLY and CDR2 is FYNNEI. V dropped 4 bases and J dropped 7 bases, with 20 bases sitting between them. The CDR3 covers 16 residues. The CDR3 is CASSGGTGEPPQPQHF. The CDR3, as DNA: TGTGCCAGCAGTGGGGGCACAGGAGAACCGCCACAGCCCCAGCATTTT.

The chain joins TRBV28 to TRBJ1-2; D gene unclear. Germline CDR1 is MDHEN and CDR2 is SYDVKM. The CDR3 contains 13 residues. The V and J ends lost 3 bases and 4 bases respectively, with 9 bases between them. The CDR3 sequence is CASSLAHIYGYTF. CDR3 nucleotides: TGTGCCAGCAGTTTGGCACACATCTATGGCTACACCTTC.

The V and J genes are TRBV7-2 and TRBJ1-4, with a weak D call TRBD1 (5 bases). The ends were cut back, 8 bases at V and 11 bases at J, with 18 bases in the middle. CDR3 length: 13 amino acids. In germline, CDR1 is SGHTA, CDR2 FQGNSA. In DNA form, the CDR3 reads TGTGCCAGCCAAAACCCGACAGAACGGAAACTGTTTTTT. Amino acid sequence: CASQNPTERKLFF.

The chain has TRBV4-3 and TRBJ1-2; tentatively, D is TRBD1 (5 bases). V lost 0 bases and J lost 5, with 10 bases in between. This CDR3 has 14 amino acids. Per germline, CDR1 LGHNA and CDR2 YSLEER. The CDR3 DNA reads TGCGCCAGCAGCCAAGAACGGGGCCCGTATGGCTACACCTTC. Translated: CASSQERGPYGYTF.

The chain recombines TRBV4-1 with TRBJ1-2; D unresolved. V gave up 1 base and J gave up 4 bases, with 10 bases separating them. The CDR3 consists of 14 residues. Germline CDR1 and CDR2: MGHRA and YSYEKL. In DNA form, the CDR3 reads TGCGCCAGCAGCCAAGTATCCGGGCCCTATGGCTACACCTTC. Amino acids: CASSQVSGPYGYTF.

This chain uses TRBV12-3 or TRBV12-4 with TRBJ2-5; D remains ambiguous. The germline V and J ends were trimmed by 5 bases and 9 bases, with 13 bases remaining between them. The CDR3 has 12 residues. The CDR3 here is CASSQPQSAQYF. DNA for the CDR3: TGTGCCAGCAGTCAACCCCAAAGCGCCCAGTACTTC.

This clone came up once. The chain couples TRBV29-1 to TRBJ1-1; TRBD1 agrees at 10 bases. Germline-derived CDR1 and CDR2 are SQVTM and ANQGSEA. The CDR3 runs to 14 residues. V lost 4 bases and J lost 7; bases outside the gene matches: 9. In DNA form, the CDR3 reads TGCAGCGTTGGGACAGACAGGGGGCGGGGTGAAGCTTTCTTT. It encodes CSVGTDRGRGEAFF.

The chain recombines TRBV19 with TRBJ2-7; D unclear. The CDR3 spans 12 residues. The V end lost 7 bases, the J end lost 4 bases, and 11 bases lay between the germline ends. Germline assignment: CDR1 LNHDA and CDR2 SQIVND (reference sequence). The CDR3 nucleotides read TGTGCCAGTACCAAGTTGAAGTACGAGCAGTACTTC. This gives the protein CASTKLKYEQYF. Filled out from reference TRBV19 and TRBJ2-7, the complete variable domain reads DGGITQSPKYLFRKEGQNVTLSCEQNLNHDAMYWYRQDPGQGLRLIYYSQIVNDFQKGDIAEGYSVSREKKESFPLTVTSAQKNPTAFYLCASTKLKYEQYFGPGTRLTVT.

The chain joins TRBV5-4 to TRBJ1-3; possible D gene TRBD1, 6 bases. The CDR3 has 16 residues. The germline V gene encodes CDR1 SGHNT and CDR2 YYREEE (reference sequence). V shed 3 bases and J shed 3 bases, with 16 bases lying between them. CDR3 sequence (DNA): TGTGCCAGCAGCTACATGACAGGCACCTTTGGAAACACCATATATTTT. This translates into CASSYMTGTFGNTIYF.

This chain links TRBV19 with TRBJ1-2, with D unresolved. The CDR3 extends over 12 amino acids. The V gene's germline CDR1 is LNHDA and CDR2 SQIVND (reference sequence). The V end lost 3 bases, the J end lost 7 bases, and 9 bases lay between the germline ends. The chain's CDR3 is CASSIAGGGYTF. As DNA, the CDR3 is TGTGCCAGTAGTATCGCCGGCGGTGGCTACACCTTC.